This T cell receptor beta chain was captured by sequencing in a study of control samples from healthy donors and cancer patients. With V trimmed by 2 bases and J by 8 bases, 12 bases remained unmatched. The germline V gene has CDR1 SGDLS and CDR2 YYNGEE. This CDR3 has 16 residues. Measured with immunoSEQ multiplex PCR; TCRdb has only the in-frame clones, and not every one. This sample has some 71,000 clones; roughly nine tenths occur once, and the top ten carry around 5.5%. Sequencing was done on a sample of PBMCs. V usage is TRBV9 and J usage is TRBJ1-4; 7 nucleotides align to TRBD1. The sequence derives from a man in his 60s with colorectal cancer. The CDR3 region is CASSVDPRQGREKLFF. CDR3 DNA sequence: TGTGCCAGCAGCGTGGACCCCAGACAGGGTCGGGAAAAACTGTTTTTT.